The clone carrying this T cell receptor beta chain was counted between two and nine times. Its antigen remains unknown. The second PCR ran roughly 6 to 11 cycles with a sample-barcoded 5' primer and J-beta primers. TCRdb reprocessed the 5' RACE reads via MiXCR and lists one record per CDR3 protein. The data contain 800,000 to 1,300,000 distinct CDR3 sequences, less than 25% of them singletons. The data stem from a study of blood T cells in healthy people across ages. Study-level points and caveats: TCR beta diversity tracked closely with naive T cell percentage. Per million T cells, TCR beta diversity dropped roughly linearly as age increased.

Healthy Caucasian individuals from Russia aged 6 to 90 served as donors. The CDR3 sequence is 11 residues long. Germline CDR1 is SNHLY and CDR2 is FYNNEI. V was trimmed by 10 bases and J by 1 base, leaving 7 bases between them. These records were also assigned to another study, of T cells of mothers and their children. That report notes: Second-round PCR products received sample barcodes and 2-4 random nucleotides from the M1S primer.

The receptor comes from a girl under 10 years old in good health. V gene TRBV2 combines with J gene TRBJ1-1, with D possibly TRBD1 on 6 matching bases. Input material: blood. The CDR3 loop reads CAKQGNTEAFF. CDR3 coding DNA: TGTGCCAAACAGGGGAACACTGAAGCTTTCTTT.